Following are 20 T cell receptor beta chains from one sample sequenced in a study of hypomethylating agent response in myelodysplastic syndrome. The protocol was immunoSEQ multiplex PCR, while the TCRdb copy is restricted to in-frame clones and leaves out a portion. The sample has about 7,200 clones, approximately 86% seen once. Sequenced material: bone marrow, taken before or after starting hypomethylating agent treatment for myelodysplastic syndrome (not recorded which). The receptors here all came from a human donor with myelodysplastic syndrome.

J is TRBJ1-4 and V is TRBV27, with D uncertain. This CDR3 is 11 amino acids long. Germline lookup yields CDR1 MNHEY and CDR2 SMNVEV (reference sequence). V dropped 6 bases and J dropped 7 bases, with 6 bases sitting between them. CDR3 sequence: CASRYGEKLFF. For the CDR3, the DNA is TGTGCCAGCAGATACGGTGAAAAACTGTTTTTT.

The chain has TRBV5-8 and TRBJ2-7; tentative D call: TRBD2 (5 bases). The V end lost 6 bases, the J end lost 2 bases, and 15 bases lay between the germline ends. This CDR3 contains 14 residues. The germline gives CDR1 SGHTS, CDR2 YDEGEE. In DNA form, the CDR3 reads TGTGCCAGCACCCGAAAAGGAGGTACCTACGAGCAGTACGTC. The encoded protein is CASTRKGGTYEQYV.

The CDR3 DNA follows: TGTGCCAGCAGCATCGGTACAAGCACAGATACGCAGTATTTT. This translates into CASSIGTSTDTQYF. The V gene is TRBV7-2, the J gene TRBJ2-3; D remains unclear. Germline loops: CDR1 SGHTA, CDR2 FQGNSA. V shed 5 bases and J shed 0 bases, with 9 bases lying between them. The CDR3 sequence is 14 residues long.

The rearrangement joins TRBV7-6 to TRBJ1-1; the D is unclear. Germline-derived CDR1 and CDR2 are SGHVS and FNYEAQ. The V end lost 2 bases, the J end lost 4 bases, and 17 bases lay between the germline ends. This CDR3 is built from 16 residues. CDR3 sequence (DNA): TGTGCCAGCAGCTTAAGATCAGGAGGCTCCTTCACTGAAGCTTTCTTT. Its protein product is CASSLRSGGSFTEAFF.

Comment on this clone: The sample has other DNA sequences that encode this CDR3 too. This rearrangement joins TRBV19 to TRBJ2-3; D is unresolved. This CDR3 spans 12 amino acids. CDR1 is LNHDA, CDR2 SQIVND, per germline (reference sequence). V lost 3 bases and J 6 bases, leaving 7 bases between the germline ends. The chain's CDR3 is CASSIPRDTQYF. CDR3 sequence (DNA): TGTGCCAGTAGTATCCCCAGGGATACGCAGTATTTT.

The CDR3 coding sequence is TGCGCCAGCAGCTTGGAAGGGAACGACTACGAGCAGTACTTC. Amino acids: CASSLEGNDYEQYF. This chain links TRBV5-1 with TRBJ2-7; D ambiguous. Germline assignment: CDR1 SGHRS and CDR2 YFSETQ. The CDR3 consists of 14 residues. V dropped 0 bases and J dropped 3 bases, with 10 bases sitting between them.

DNA for the CDR3: TGTGCCAGCTCTCCGGGACAGGGGGCTGAAGCTTTCTTT. This gives the protein CASSPGQGAEAFF. The V call is TRBV18, the J call TRBJ1-1; 11 positions match TRBD1. Germline V gene lookup returns CDR1 KGHSH and CDR2 LQKENI. Trimming cost V 6 bases and J 6 bases; bases outside gene matches: 3. The CDR3 loop spans 13 amino acids.

This clone was detected only once. The gene calls are TRBV23-1 and TRBJ1-6, with a tentative D call TRBD1 (5 bases). TRBV23-1 is designated an ORF whose function remains uncertain. Trimming stripped 7 bases from V and 1 base from J, with 23 bases between. The CDR3 length is 19 residues. CDR3 nucleotide sequence: TGCGCCAGCACCCGGGTAGAGGGGATGAGTAGTTCCTATAATTCACCCCTCCACTTT. It translates to CASTRVEGMSSSYNSPLHF.

In its sample, this clone was seen a few times. The V call is TRBV9, the J call TRBJ2-2; the match to TRBD1 covers 9 bases. Per germline, CDR1 SGDLS and CDR2 YYNGEE. The CDR3 is 15 residues long. Germline trimming cut 4 bases from V and 5 bases from J; bases unmatched to any gene: 6. CDR3 sequence reads: CASSPRDRETGELFF. The DNA for the CDR3 is TGTGCCAGCAGCCCCCGGGACAGGGAAACCGGGGAGCTGTTTTTT.

This clone was counted once. The chain uses TRBV14 and TRBJ2-7; the match to TRBD1 covers 7 bases. Germline CDR1 reads SGHDN; CDR2 reads FVKESK. The CDR3 totals 15 residues. The J segment lost 2 bases and the V segment lost 0 bases, leaving 4 bases of the junction unmatched. The CDR3 is CASSQEKGQTYEQYF. DNA of the CDR3: TGTGCCAGCAGCCAAGAAAAGGGACAGACCTACGAGCAGTACTTC.

The gene calls are TRBV5-1 and TRBJ1-2; 11 bases align to TRBD1. The CDR3 contains 15 residues. The V and J ends lost 1 base and 7 bases, in that order; junction bases with no gene match: 6. Germline CDR1 reads SGHRS; CDR2 reads YFSETQ. CDR3 sequence reads: CASSLLGQGASGYTF. For the CDR3, the DNA is TGCGCCAGCAGCTTGCTCGGACAGGGGGCTTCTGGCTACACCTTC.

The gene calls are TRBV4-1 and TRBJ2-2; tentatively, D is TRBD2 (5 bases). Per the germline V gene, CDR1 is MGHRA and CDR2 is YSYEKL. The CDR3 is made up of 15 amino acids. V lost 1 base and J 5 bases, leaving 11 bases between the germline ends. As DNA, the CDR3 is TGCGCCAGCAGCCAAGTCGGGGTTGGGACCGGGGAGCTGTTTTTT. The encoded protein is CASSQVGVGTGELFF.

The chain links TRBV27 to TRBJ1-1; D unclear. V dropped 3 bases and J dropped 4 bases, with 9 bases sitting between them. The CDR3 runs 13 residues. The germline gives CDR1 MNHEY, CDR2 SMNVEV (reference sequence). This CDR3 is CASSFNEATEAFF. The CDR3 nucleotides are TGTGCCAGCAGTTTCAATGAAGCCACTGAAGCTTTCTTT.

This clone was detected once. V and J are TRBV27 and TRBJ1-4; 10 positions match TRBD1. Germline values: CDR1 MNHEY, CDR2 SMNVEV (reference sequence). V shed 10 bases and J 6 bases; nucleotides not matched to a gene: 11. This CDR3 spans 15 amino acids. CDR3 sequence (DNA): TGTGCCACCCAACCGACAGGGGGCTGGGATGAAAAACTGTTTTTT. Protein product: CATQPTGGWDEKLFF.

This clone appeared a single time. The CDR3 reads CATGTGFTEAFF. Written as DNA, the CDR3 is TGTGCCACCGGGACAGGGTTCACTGAAGCTTTCTTT. The V and J genes are TRBV15 and TRBJ1-1, with 9 bases fitting TRBD1. The germline V gene has CDR1 LNHNV and CDR2 YYDKDF (reference sequence). The CDR3 has 12 residues. V dropped 8 bases and J dropped 4; count of bases not matched to a gene: 2.

This chain joins TRBV18 and TRBJ2-7, with unresolved D. CDR3 length equals 16 residues. Germline loops: CDR1 KGHSH, CDR2 LQKENI. Trimming removed 6 bases at V and 2 bases at J, with 20 bases between. CDR3 protein: CASSPEAVQLPYEQYF. The CDR3 DNA reads TGTGCCAGCTCGCCTGAGGCAGTTCAGCTGCCCTACGAGCAGTACTTC.

The chain couples TRBV2 to TRBJ1-4, with D maybe TRBD1 (5 bases). This CDR3 is 14 amino acids long. Germline V gene sequence: CDR1 SNHLY, CDR2 FYNNEI. V was cut by 5 bases and J by 4 bases, with 11 bases left in between. The CDR3 DNA is TGTGCCAGCAGTACACAGGTTTTTAATGAAAAACTGTTTTTT. The encoded protein is CASSTQVFNEKLFF.

In its sample, this clone was seen once. The chain uses TRBV18 and TRBJ1-4; D is perhaps TRBD1 (5 bases). The CDR3 covers 16 residues. The V end lost 0 bases, the J end lost 6 bases, and 14 bases lay between the germline ends. In germline, CDR1 is KGHSH, CDR2 LQKENI. The CDR3 DNA follows: TGTGCCAGCTCACCACCGGTGGGGATAGGGGATGAAAAACTGTTTTTT. Its translation is CASSPPVGIGDEKLFF.

The J gene is TRBJ1-3, the V gene TRBV19, with 8 nucleotides matching TRBD1. Germline CDR1 and CDR2: LNHDA and SQIVND (reference sequence). V was clipped by 3 bases and J by 6 bases; unmatched bases: 19. This CDR3 is 19 amino acids long. The CDR3 sequence is CASSIATGGTTWGLNTIYF. The CDR3 DNA is TGTGCCAGTAGTATCGCCACAGGGGGAACTACCTGGGGCCTAAACACCATATATTTT.

The chain employs TRBV2 and TRBJ1-4; 7 nucleotides align to TRBD1. Looked up from germline, CDR1 is SNHLY and CDR2 is FYNNEI. The CDR3 consists of 15 residues. Trimming took 8 bases from V and 4 from J; bases not matched to a gene: 10. CDR3 sequence reads: CASSIQGRRNEKLFF. The CDR3, as DNA: TGTGCCAGCTCTATACAGGGGAGGCGTAATGAAAAACTGTTTTTT.